This T cell receptor beta chain was profiled in a study of identical twins. Remarks on this clonotype: Its target is not known.

Healthy Caucasians supplied all donations. Whole-study findings and limits: Beta out-of-frame twin sharing showed a weaker excess.

The CDR3 has 12 residues. V was clipped by 5 bases and J by 1 base, with 5 bases between them. CDR1 and CDR2 from the germline V gene are SQVTM and ANQGSEA. TCRdb analysed the 5' RACE reads with MiXCR anew, one entry per CDR3 protein. This sample carries 400,000 or so distinct CDR3 sequences, 7% to 9.5% of them seen once, and the ten largest clones take roughly 8.7%. This clonotype was sampled from a woman aged 45-65 years in good health. The rearrangement links TRBV29-1 to TRBJ2-2; no clear D. The sequenced material came from naive T cells sorted from blood. The CDR3 nucleotides read TGCAGCGTTTTTATGAACACCGGGGAGCTGTTTTTT. It yields the protein CSVFMNTGELFF.